This record concerns one T cell receptor (beta chain) sequence. Its matching antigen is unknown. Bulk TCR libraries used previously described methods and listed TCR primers. Via MiXCR, TCRdb re-called the PCR reads, giving one row per CDR3 protein. The sample lists about 100,000 distinct CDR3 sequences, approximately 22% occurring once. The entry originates in a study of molecular identifiers for immune sequencing clone quantification. Findings and caveats of the study: Spiked-in Jurkat TCR RNA corresponding to one cell was reported as detectable against 990,000 or so naive cells.

Naive CD8 library inputs spanned about 17,000 to 1,100,000 sorted cells and 10%, 30% or 50% RNA. Naive CD8 T cells were picked out by sorting for CD8+CD4-CCR7+CD45RA+. This CDR3 is 16 amino acids long. Trimming pared 1 base from V and 3 bases from J, leaving 16 bases between. Per the germline V gene, CDR1 is ENHRY and CDR2 is SYGVKD. Sequencing was done on a sample of naive CD8+ T cells from blood, with Jurkat cell RNA spiked in. Subset in this sample: FACS-sorted CD8+CD4-CCR7+CD45RA+ naive T cells. This TCR was sampled from a human donor in good health. Some libraries in this study had Jurkat cell RNA spiked in. V and J are TRBV10-3 and TRBJ2-7, with D tentatively TRBD2 (6 bases). The CDR3 sequence is CAISEFGGRGNYEQYF. For the CDR3, the DNA is TGTGCCATCAGTGAGTTCGGGGGTCGAGGAAACTACGAGCAGTACTTC.